A single sample is the source of the 24 T cell receptor beta chains below, sequenced in a study of blood T cells in healthy people across ages. Using a J-beta primer mix together with a sample-barcoded 5' primer, a second PCR was run for roughly 6 to 12 cycles. TCRdb recomputed calls from the 5' RACE reads with MiXCR, one row per CDR3 protein. The table records 1.5 million to 2 million distinct CDR3 sequences, over 25% of them present only once. The sequenced sample was blood. These receptors all come from a woman in her 30s in good health.

The chain uses TRBV20-1 and TRBJ2-3; TRBD2 agrees at 7 bases. Looked up from germline, CDR1 is DFQATT and CDR2 is SNEGSKA (reference sequence). The CDR3 contains 15 residues. With 0 bases clipped from V and 2 bases from J, the junction kept 5 bases outside the gene matches. The CDR3 DNA reads as TGCAGTGCTAGAGATAGGACTAGGCCCACAGATACGCAGTATTTT. This codes for CSARDRTRPTDTQYF.

The chain recombines TRBV28 with TRBJ1-2; perhaps TRBD1 as D (6 bases). Germline CDR1 is MDHEN and CDR2 is SYDVKM. Trimming took off 4 bases at V and 5 bases at J, with 17 bases between the two ends. This CDR3 contains 15 residues. CDR3 coding DNA: TGTGCCAGCAGTTCTCTAGGGCAGGGGAAATATGGCTACACCTTC. Protein sequence: CASSSLGQGKYGYTF.

V is TRBV12-3 or TRBV12-4 and J is TRBJ2-1; 7 bases are a match to TRBD2. The closer fit of TRBJ2-7 to the DNA end suggests the J call may be wrong. The CDR3 has 15 residues. CDR3 in DNA: TGTGCCAGCAGTTTAATAGCGGGCACTTACAATGAGCAGTACTTC. Protein sequence: CASSLIAGTYNEQYF.

J is TRBJ2-7 and V is TRBV18; possible D gene TRBD1, 6 bases. This CDR3 contains 14 residues. The germline V gene encodes CDR1 KGHSH and CDR2 LQKENI. Trimming cost V 3 bases and J 5 bases, with 14 bases left between them. The CDR3 region is CASSPGRAGDEQYF. Here the CDR3 DNA reads TGTGCCAGCTCACCCGGCAGGGCAGGGGACGAGCAGTACTTC.

This clonotype was observed a few times. The chain combines TRBV7-9 with TRBJ2-3, with a tentative D call TRBD2 (6 bases). CDR1 is SEHNR and CDR2 is FQNEAQ in the germline V gene (reference sequence). The CDR3 contains 16 residues. V was trimmed by 4 bases and J by 0 bases, leaving 14 bases between them. The CDR3 reads CASSSISGASTDTQYF. For the CDR3, the DNA is TGTGCCAGCAGCTCTATTAGCGGAGCTAGCACAGATACGCAGTATTTT.

This clonotype was observed a handful of times. This chain links TRBV2 with TRBJ2-3, with a weak D call TRBD1 (5 bases). The CDR3 sequence is 15 residues long. Germline values: CDR1 SNHLY, CDR2 FYNNEI. The germline V and J ends were trimmed by 6 bases and 4 bases, with 17 bases remaining between them. The CDR3 sequence: CASRGHQLSADTQYF. In DNA, the CDR3 is TGTGCCAGCAGGGGGCACCAACTCTCGGCAGATACGCAGTATTTT.

This clonotype was counted many times. The chain is built from TRBV5-1 and TRBJ2-1, with a possible D match to TRBD2 (6 bases). CDR3 length equals 14 residues. Trimming pared 0 bases from V and 4 bases from J, leaving 8 bases between. Germline V gene lookup returns CDR1 SGHRS and CDR2 YFSETQ. Here the CDR3 DNA reads TGCGCCAGCAGCTTGGGCGGGGAGTACAATGAGCAGTTCTTC. Translating it yields CASSLGGEYNEQFF.

The rearrangement uses TRBV5-1 and TRBJ1-2; D may be TRBD1 (6 bases). This CDR3 spans 14 amino acids. Germline V gene sequence: CDR1 SGHRS, CDR2 YFSETQ. V was trimmed by 3 bases and J by 3 bases, leaving 12 bases between them. The CDR3, as DNA: TGCGCCAGCAGCTGGGGGGGCGTGGACTATGGCTACACCTTC. Translation: CASSWGGVDYGYTF.

The sample holds a few counts of this clonotype. This chain links TRBV12-3 or TRBV12-4 with TRBJ1-2, with 9 bases matching TRBD1. V lost 6 bases to trimming and J lost 10 bases; unmatched junction nucleotides: 15. The CDR3 covers 15 residues. CDR3 sequence (DNA): TGTGCCAGCAGACCCGAAACAGGGGGCGGATTTTCCTACACCTTC. It specifies CASRPETGGGFSYTF.

This clonotype has at least ten counts. Germline and junction disagree at one end, which may indicate a read error. The rearrangement uses TRBV5-1 and TRBJ2-7; D remains ambiguous. The CDR3 extends over 12 amino acids. Germline V gene lookup returns CDR1 SGHRS and CDR2 YFSETQ. CDR3 sequence: CASSLEFGEQYF. Written as DNA, the CDR3 is TGTGCCAGCAGCTTGGAGTTCGGCGAGCAGTACTTC.

This chain links TRBV9 with TRBJ2-5; 10 positions agree with TRBD1. Per the germline V gene, CDR1 is SGDLS and CDR2 is YYNGEE. J lost 6 bases, V lost 3 bases, and 5 bases had no gene match. CDR3 length equals 14 residues. The CDR3 DNA is TGTGCCAGCAGCGGGACAGGGGGTGGACAGACCCAGTACTTC. This sequence encodes CASSGTGGGQTQYF.

To note about this clonotype: This may be a read error: a much more frequent sequence differs by one nucleotide. The CDR3 loop is CTSSMEGQANQPQHF. Here the CDR3 DNA reads TGTACCAGCAGCATGGAGGGGCAGGCTAATCAGCCCCAGCATTTT. The rearrangement links TRBV5-5 to TRBJ1-5; TRBD1 might be the D (5 bases). The length of the CDR3 is 15 residues. CDR1 SGHKS and CDR2 YYEKEE come from the germline V gene (reference sequence). Drawing the rest from reference TRBV5-5 and TRBJ1-5, the complete variable domain is DAGVTQSPTHLIKTRGQQVTLRCSPISGHKSVSWYQQVLGQGPQFIFQYYEKEERGRGNFPDRFSARQFPNYSSELNVNALLLGDSALYLCTSSMEGQANQPQHFGDGTRLSIL.

The chain uses TRBV5-6 and TRBJ2-1; TRBD2 matches 12 bases. The CDR3 runs 12 residues. CDR1 is SGHDT, CDR2 YYEEEE, per germline. Unmatched junction bases numbered 5, after V lost 4 bases and J lost 15 bases. The DNA for the CDR3 is TGTGCCAGCAGCCTTCGGACTAGCGGGATGTTCTTC. Its translation is CASSLRTSGMFF.

This clonotype was detected ten times or more. The rearrangement links TRBV3-1 to TRBJ2-7, with no clear D. Germline-derived CDR1 and CDR2 are LGHDT and YNNKEL (reference sequence). The CDR3 sequence is 12 residues long. The V gene lost 0 bases and the J gene lost 5 bases, with 5 bases spanning the gap. CDR3 coding DNA: TGTGCCAGCAGCCAAGATCGACACGAGCAGTACTTC. This encodes CASSQDRHEQYF.

This clonotype was counted once. This chain joins TRBV15 and TRBJ1-1; maybe TRBD1 (6 bases). Trimming left V 5 bases short and J 1 base short, with 11 bases between. The CDR3 runs 14 residues. The germline V gene has CDR1 LNHNV and CDR2 YYDKDF (reference sequence). The CDR3 loop reads CATSLEGENTEAFF. CDR3 bases: TGTGCCACCAGCTTAGAGGGGGAGAACACTGAAGCTTTCTTT. Drawing the rest from reference TRBV15 and TRBJ1-1, the complete variable domain is DAMVIQNPRYQVTQFGKPVTLSCSQTLNHNVMYWYQQKSSQAPKLLFHYYDKDFNNEADTPDNFQSRRPNTSFCFLDIRSPGLGDTAMYLCATSLEGENTEAFFGQGTRLTVV.

The chain combines TRBV5-1 with TRBJ2-3, with 8 bases aligning to TRBD2. V lost 4 bases and J lost 2; bases outside the gene matches: 9. Germline V gene lookup returns CDR1 SGHRS and CDR2 YFSETQ. This CDR3 is built from 16 residues. This chain's CDR3 is CASSRSGSGDTDTQYF. CDR3 sequence (DNA): TGCGCCAGCAGCCGGTCGGGTAGCGGGGACACAGATACGCAGTATTTT. Together with reference TRBV5-1 and TRBJ2-3, the CDR3 gives the full variable domain: KAGVTQTPRYLIKTRGQQVTLSCSPISGHRSVSWYQQTPGQGLQFLFEYFSETQRNKGNFPGRFSGRQFSNSRSEMNVSTLELGDSALYLCASSRSGSGDTDTQYFGPGTRLTVL.

Details on this clonotype: The junction departs from the called germline gene at one end, perhaps through a read error. The rearrangement uses TRBV7-2 and TRBJ1-2; 9 nucleotides line up with TRBD1. The CDR3 is 15 residues long. CDR1 and CDR2 from the germline V gene are SGHTA and FQGNSA. The CDR3 loop reads CASSLGTGYDYGYAF. In DNA form, the CDR3 reads TGTGCCAGCAGCCTGGGGACAGGGTACGACTATGGCTACGCCTTC.

J is TRBJ1-2 and V is TRBV20-1; a weak D match, TRBD1 (5 bases). The CDR3 length is 11 residues. V shed 3 bases and J shed 6 bases, with 8 bases lying between them. Germline loops: CDR1 DFQATT, CDR2 SNEGSKA (reference sequence). The CDR3 spells CSASPGDGYTF. Written as DNA, the CDR3 is TGCAGTGCTAGTCCGGGGGATGGCTACACCTTC.

The rearrangement joins TRBV27 to TRBJ2-7; weak D call: TRBD1 (6 bases). The CDR3 runs to 18 residues. The germline V and J ends were trimmed by 0 bases and 0 bases, with 18 bases remaining between them. The V gene's germline CDR1 is MNHEY and CDR2 SMNVEV (reference sequence). This chain's CDR3 is CASSLSPQGRESSYEQYF. In DNA form, the CDR3 reads TGTGCCAGCAGTTTATCACCCCAGGGGCGTGAGAGCTCCTACGAGCAGTACTTC.

With regard to this clonotype: A clone one base away is much larger, so this may be a read error. The chain is built from TRBV24-1 and TRBJ2-1, with 8 bases aligning to TRBD1. This CDR3 has 13 residues. Germline V gene lookup returns CDR1 KGHDR and CDR2 SFDVKD. J gave up 8 bases and V 9 bases, and 8 bases lay outside the gene matches. CDR3 sequence: CATSGQGPDEQFF. In DNA form, the CDR3 reads TGTGCCACCTCCGGACAGGGCCCCGATGAGCAGTTCTTC.

This clonotype was seen a few times. The V gene is TRBV12-3 or TRBV12-4, the J gene TRBJ1-2, with 8 bases fitting TRBD1. The J segment lost 7 bases and the V segment lost 6 bases, leaving 10 bases of the junction unmatched. This CDR3 is built from 14 residues. Written as DNA, the CDR3 is TGTGCCAGCAGGCCACTGGGACAGGCCTGTGGCTACACCTTC. It encodes CASRPLGQACGYTF.

This clonotype was found many times. A read error may account for a junction end that differs from germline. This chain uses TRBV11-2 with TRBJ2-7; D unclear. Per the germline V gene, CDR1 is SGHAT and CDR2 is FQNNGV. There are 13 residues in the CDR3. CDR3 bases: TGCGCCAGCAGCTTAGACTCGATCTACGAGCAGTACTTC. Encoded protein: CASSLDSIYEQYF.

This clonotype was seen a few times. The V call is TRBV9, the J call TRBJ1-1, with 9 positions matching TRBD1. From germline, CDR1 is SGDLS and CDR2 YYNGEE. CDR3 size: 15 residues. Trimming at V came to 3 bases and at J to 3 bases, leaving 6 bases not matched to a gene. The CDR3 coding sequence is TGTGCCAGCAGCGAACAGGGGGCGCCGGACACTGAAGCTTTCTTT. Protein: CASSEQGAPDTEAFF.

The chain couples TRBV28 to TRBJ2-1; 7 nucleotides match TRBD2. V dropped 6 bases and J dropped 9; count of bases not matched to a gene: 14. CDR3 length: 15 residues. Germline V CDR1 and CDR2: MDHEN, SYDVKM. CDR3 loop: CASRGGGTGGTEQFF. DNA of the CDR3: TGTGCCAGCAGGGGGGGGGGAACGGGTGGTACTGAGCAGTTCTTC.